Shown below are 10 T cell receptor beta chains from a single sample sequenced in a study of T-cell memory formation after mild COVID-19. Using its own MiXCR run on the 5' RACE reads, TCRdb lists one record per CDR3 protein. This sample carries 470,000 or so distinct CDR3 sequences, around 17% of them seen once, and the ten largest clones take 20% to 25%. The sample was PBMCs or a T cell subset sorted from them (not recorded which). These receptors originate from a man aged 18 to 30 who had mild COVID-19 (a few samples of this study predate the infection). Cell type and time point are not known.

In this sample, this clonotype turned up a few times. The chain couples TRBV27 to TRBJ1-2, with D possibly matching TRBD1 (6 bases). V was pared by 1 base and J by 5 bases, with 8 bases between. CDR1 is MNHEY and CDR2 is SMNVEV in the germline V gene (reference sequence). This CDR3 has 13 amino acids. This chain's CDR3 is CASSLLGGYGYTF. CDR3 in DNA: TGTGCCAGCAGTTTATTAGGGGGGTATGGCTACACCTTC.

This sequence joins TRBV5-6 and TRBJ2-1, with no clear D. Per the germline V gene, CDR1 is SGHDT and CDR2 is YYEEEE. The length of the CDR3 is 14 residues. V lost 0 bases and J lost 2, with 6 bases in between. CDR3 DNA sequence: TGTGCCAGCAGCTTGGAGGAGCCCTACAATGAGCAGTTCTTC. Translated: CASSLEEPYNEQFF.

There are a few counts of this clonotype. V and J are TRBV13 and TRBJ1-1; the D gene is possibly TRBD1 (5 bases). Trimming stripped 7 bases from V and 4 bases from J, with 16 bases between. The CDR3 has 14 amino acids. CDR1 and CDR2 from the germline V gene are PRHDT and FYEKMQ (reference sequence). CDR3 protein: CASNLREIGTEAFF. CDR3 bases: TGTGCCAGCAACCTCAGGGAAATCGGCACTGAAGCTTTCTTT.

The J gene is TRBJ2-3, the V gene TRBV4-2; 7 bases line up with TRBD2. CDR3 size: 17 residues. V lost 4 bases, J lost 2 bases, and 12 bases stayed unmatched. Germline CDR1 is LGHNA and CDR2 is YNFKEQ. CDR3 in DNA: TGTGCCAGCAGCCTCGGAGCGGGGTGGGACCCCACAGATACGCAGTATTTT. Translated, it gives CASSLGAGWDPTDTQYF.

This clonotype has more than one count but fewer than ten. The chain joins TRBV12-3 or TRBV12-4 to TRBJ2-1; 10 nucleotides agree with TRBD2. J gave up 5 bases and V 3 bases, and 4 bases lay outside the gene matches. The CDR3 totals 15 residues. The CDR3 nucleotides are TGTGCCAGCAGTTTGGGACTAGCGAATAACAATGAGCAGTTCTTC. Translation gives CASSLGLANNNEQFF.

This rearrangement joins TRBV6-2 or TRBV6-3 to TRBJ1-3, with TRBD1 as a possible D gene (6 bases). CDR1 is MNHEY, CDR2 SVGEGT, per germline. The CDR3 runs to 16 residues. V lost 4 bases and J lost 0, with 13 bases in between. The CDR3 region is CASSLDGQISGNTIYF. The CDR3 DNA reads as TGTGCCAGCAGTTTGGACGGACAGATCTCTGGAAACACCATATATTTT.

This clonotype was seen repeatedly, ten times or more. The chain is built from TRBV24-1 and TRBJ2-5, with D hard to call. There are 13 residues in the CDR3. CDR1 is KGHDR and CDR2 is SFDVKD in the germline V gene. V was pared by 3 bases and J by 5 bases, with 9 bases between. The CDR3 bases are TGTGCCACCAGTGATGTAGGTGAGGAGACCCAGTACTTC. Protein sequence: CATSDVGEETQYF.

This clonotype has a handful of counts. The chain combines TRBV3-1 with TRBJ2-5; 14 bases line up with TRBD2. V lost 0 bases to trimming and J lost 5 bases; unmatched junction nucleotides: 11. The CDR3 extends over 19 amino acids. Germline V gene sequence: CDR1 LGHDT, CDR2 YNNKEL (reference sequence). CDR3 in DNA: TGTGCCAGCAGCCAAGATCCGGGACTAGCGGGGGTCCCGTTTGAGACCCAGTACTTC. This gives the protein CASSQDPGLAGVPFETQYF.

This clonotype was observed a handful of times. In DNA, the CDR3 is TGCGCCAGCAGCTTGATTTCAGGGGAGGCCGGGGAGCTGTTTTTT. Translation: CASSLISGEAGELFF. V is TRBV5-1 and J is TRBJ2-2; either TRBD1 or TRBD2 may fit D (6 bases each). This CDR3 contains 15 residues. Germline assignment: CDR1 SGHRS and CDR2 YFSETQ. Trimming shortened V by 1 base and J by 6 bases, and 13 bases separated the two germline ends.

As regards this clonotype: It may be a read error: a sequence one base away is much more abundant. V gene TRBV5-1 combines with J gene TRBJ2-2, with D hard to call. V was cut by 4 bases and J by 3 bases, with 10 bases left in between. This CDR3 region has 14 residues. Germline V gene lookup returns CDR1 SGHRS and CDR2 YFSETQ. In DNA, the CDR3 is TGCGCCAGCAGCATCCATGGAGACACCGGGGAGCTGTTTTTT. Its translation: CASSIHGDTGELFF.